The 5 T cell receptor beta chains below come from one sample, sequenced in a study of blood T cell repertoires in COVID-19. Using immunoSEQ multiplex PCR, the repertoire was profiled, and TCRdb retains in-frame clones only, with some absent. Of a few hundred thousand clones in the sample, over 75% were seen once. Sequenced input: PBMCs or T cells enriched from blood (not recorded which). The receptors stem from a woman in her 30s who had recovered from COVID-19.

This rearrangement joins TRBV5-1 to TRBJ1-2, with 7 bases matching TRBD1. CDR3 length: 15 residues. Trimming at V came to 0 bases and at J to 7 bases, leaving 9 bases not matched to a gene. Germline CDR1 reads SGHRS; CDR2 reads YFSETQ. CDR3 coding DNA: TGCGCCAGCAGCTTGGAGGGGGCGCTTCCTAGTGGCTACACCTTC. Translating it yields CASSLEGALPSGYTF.

The chain uses TRBV2 and TRBJ2-5, with D possibly TRBD1 on 5 matching bases. CDR1 is SNHLY and CDR2 is FYNNEI in the germline V gene. The V and J ends lost 1 base and 5 bases respectively, with 14 bases between them. CDR3 size: 15 residues. The CDR3 spells CASSEVGAPGETQYF. Here the CDR3 DNA reads TGTGCCAGCAGTGAAGTTGGGGCTCCCGGGGAGACCCAGTACTTC.

The chain carries TRBV7-2 and TRBJ2-7; 8 positions agree with TRBD2. CDR3 length equals 16 residues. Germline V lookup: CDR1 SGHTA, CDR2 FQGNSA. The V segment lost 5 bases and the J segment 6 bases; nucleotides outside the gene matches: 15. CDR3 DNA sequence: TGTGCCAGCAGCCGCCGACAACCGATCACTAGCGGCGAGCAGTACTTC. Its translation: CASSRRQPITSGEQYF.

This chain connects TRBV7-6 to TRBJ2-7; TRBD1 matches at 7 bases. The germline CDR1 and CDR2 sequences are SGHVS and FNYEAQ. This CDR3 spans 14 amino acids. The V and J ends lost 0 bases and 3 bases, in that order; junction bases with no gene match: 2. CDR3 in DNA: TGTGCCAGCAGCTTAGCGCACAGGGGCTACGAGCAGTACTTC. Its translation: CASSLAHRGYEQYF.

CDR3 in DNA: TGCGCCAGCAGCCCTTACGGGGAGTCGGACACTGAAGCTTTCTTT. Translated: CASSPYGESDTEAFF. J is TRBJ1-1 and V is TRBV5-1; no clear D gene. The CDR3 sequence is 15 residues long. Germline CDR1 is SGHRS and CDR2 is YFSETQ. The V end was cut by 4 bases, the J end by 3 bases, with 16 bases between.